This TCR beta chain was captured by sequencing in a study of T cell repertoires in aging, cancer and after chemotherapy. Study-wide context: Repeat sampling of healthy donors over several months to years showed clear clonal overlap. Approximately 9 million TCR reads made up the full dataset.

V lost 6 bases, J lost 2 bases, and 0 bases stayed unmatched. The CDR3 covers 14 residues. TCR beta rearrangements were amplified from peripheral blood genomic DNA. A mixed TRB-A/B primer pool amplified rearranged TRB by multiplex touch-down PCR. TCRdb re-called the multiplex PCR reads through MiXCR, storing one row per CDR3 protein. The sample carries about 2,500 distinct CDR3 sequences, roughly 25% recorded once. This clonotype is classed as medium-sized. The sequence derives from a human donor in good health. The J gene is TRBJ2-5, the V gene TRBV12-3 or TRBV12-4; 13 bases are a match to TRBD2. The sample comprised blood. The CDR3 DNA follows: TGTGCCAGCAGACTAGCGGGGGGGCAAGAGACCCAGTACTTC. It is translated as CASRLAGGQETQYF.